This T cell receptor (beta chain) emerged from a study of T cell clonotyping in hematopoietic cell transplantation. Losses at the gene ends were 0 bases for V and 3 bases for J; bases not matched to a gene: 2. CDR1 is MDHEN and CDR2 is SYDVKM in the germline V gene. The CDR3 has 16 residues. On this clone: The antigen is undetermined.

Study-level findings and limits: Broader posttransplant TCR repertoire diversity was predicted by graft donor and pretransplant recipient Inverse Simpson Index values. Few recipient clonotypes overlapped donors; over 95% were de novo at given depth.

Data came from immunoSEQ multiplex PCR; TCRdb stores just in-frame clones and leaves some out. In the table there are some 11,000 clones, approximately 46% of which are singletons. The sequencing here drew on PBMCs, taken 30 days after allogeneic stem cell transplant. This clonotype was sampled from a male patient between 45 and 60 years old who had an allogeneic stem cell transplant from an unrelated donor, so the T cells may come from the graft donor. Some clones in this sample may be carry-over from other donors' samples. V is TRBV28 and J is TRBJ1-5; 10 positions match TRBD1. The CDR3 sequence: CASSLWGQGYNQPQHF. The CDR3 DNA reads TGTGCCAGCAGTTTATGGGGACAGGGGTACAATCAGCCCCAGCATTTT.